The clone carrying this T cell receptor beta chain was seen more than once but under ten times. CDR1 is SEHNR and CDR2 is FQNEAQ in the germline V gene (reference sequence). V lost 5 bases and J lost 2, with 13 bases in between. The CDR3 covers 14 residues. The record originates from a study of technical replicates of blood from a handful of donors. The protocol was immunoSEQ multiplex PCR, while the TCRdb copy is restricted to in-frame clones and leaves out a portion. The sample includes around 69,000 clones, 88% seen only once; the top ten take 4.6%. The clonotype comes from a human donor in good health. Some clones in this sample may be carry-over from other donors' samples. Sample: PBMCs. This chain uses TRBV7-9 with TRBJ2-7; D gene unclear. Here the CDR3 DNA reads TGTGCCAGCAGCCCGCGACTCCTTACCTACGAGCAGTACTTC. It codes for CASSPRLLTYEQYF.